This TCR beta chain was captured in a study of CD4 T cells in relation to SARS-CoV-2 and coronaviruses. Looked up from germline, CDR1 is LGHDT and CDR2 is YNNKEL (reference sequence). V was trimmed by 3 bases and J by 7 bases, leaving 12 bases between them. CDR3 size: 14 residues. Note on this clone: What it binds is unknown.

The unexposed donors gave CD4+ T cells in about 2010-2019, prior to COVID-19. CD4+ T cells were isolated from the cells after 10 days of culture. TCRdb's table, derived via immunoSEQ multiplex PCR, lists solely in-frame clones and lacks some. The sample comprises just over 25,000 clones, over 60% of which are singletons, and about 18% rests with the top ten. Sequencing used CD4+ T cells from PBMCs, cultured in vitro. The chain recombines TRBV3-1 (or the pseudogene TRBV3-2) with TRBJ1-4; D may be TRBD1 (5 bases). This TCR was recovered from a human donor in good health. The CDR3 nucleotides are TGTGCCAGCAGCCACCGGGACGGACTTGAAAAACTGTTTTTT. Amino acids: CASSHRDGLEKLFF.